This T cell receptor (beta chain) was captured in a study of CXCR3-negative and CXCR3-positive naive CD8 T cells. The study's findings and limits: The majority of assays used fresh PBMCs, and CXCR3 expression partially decreased after cryopreservation. Comparison of naive cells showed more hydrophobic TRB CDR3s in CXCR3-positive than in CXCR3-negative naive cells.

Those CD8+ T cells considered naive were CD45RO-CCR7+CD27+CD95-. About this clonotype: Its target is unknown.

CDR1 and CDR2 (germline): LGHDT, YNNKEL (reference sequence). The CDR3 loop spans 14 amino acids. The study made its TRB cDNA libraries by 5' RACE, adding UMI labels. TCRdb reprocessed the 5' RACE reads, keeping one entry per CDR3 protein, no DNA. The sample includes some 5,900 distinct CDR3 sequences. This chain joins TRBV3-1 and TRBJ1-1; TCRdb's D gene call, TRBD1, goes unchecked for lack of DNA. The sample taken for sequencing was naive CXCR3+ CD8+ T cells from blood. Indicated subset: CD45RO-CCR7+CD27+CD95- naive CD8+ T cells expressing CXCR3 (TNR3+). The sequence was obtained from a human donor in good health. Some clones in this sample may be carry-over from other donors' samples. The CDR3 loop is CASSPPNRGLGAFF.